One sample yielded the 32 T cell receptor beta chains listed below, sequenced in a study of cytomegalovirus exposure and HLA in healthy donors (dated 2017 in TCRdb). Receptors were amplified or captured by the immunoSEQ multiplex PCR assay. A mixture of 60 forward primers for TCR Vbeta segments and 13 reverse primers for TCR Jbeta segments was used in the multiplex PCR. Drawn from immuneACCESS, this table holds only the in-frame rearrangements with V and J called that TCRdb kept. Clones are partly lost; checked studies trace under half to an unresolved V gene and leave the rest unexplained. The sample includes about 96,000 clones, with 60% to 75% observed a single time. The ten most abundant clones make up 2.5% to 3.5% of the sample. Specimen: PBMCs. The receptors stem from a female donor in good health and CMV-seropositive.

The chain has TRBV7-2 and TRBJ2-5; D may be TRBD2 (5 bases). The V end lost 3 bases, the J end lost 3 bases, and 8 bases lay between the germline ends. CDR1 is SGHTA, CDR2 FQGNSA, per germline. CDR3 length: 13 residues. The CDR3 DNA follows: TGTGCCAGCAGCTTTTACGGGGAAGAGACCCAGTACTTC. It specifies CASSFYGEETQYF.

This clone was seen a few times. CDR3 residues: CARSSYLAGVPLYQETQYF. Written as DNA, the CDR3 is TGTGCCAGAAGCTCCTACCTAGCGGGGGTCCCCTTATACCAAGAGACCCAGTACTTC. The chain joins TRBV5-3 to TRBJ2-5; TRBD2 matches 10 bases. TRBV5-3 is an ORF, and what it does is uncertain. V shed 3 bases, J shed 0 bases, and the junction held 14 bases outside the gene matches. CDR3 length: 19 amino acids.

The chain links TRBV6-5 to TRBJ2-7; no firm D call. The ends were cut back, 10 bases at V and 0 bases at J, with 13 bases in the middle. CDR3 length: 13 residues. Germline V gene lookup returns CDR1 MNHEY and CDR2 SVGAGI. The CDR3 sequence: CATLDPSSYEQYF. The CDR3 DNA reads as TGTGCCACGCTCGATCCTAGCTCCTACGAGCAGTACTTC.

This clone was counted only a few times. The V and J genes are TRBV5-5 and TRBJ1-6; the match to TRBD1 covers 8 bases. The CDR3 contains 14 residues. Trimming removed 5 bases from V and 5 bases from J; junction bases left unmatched: 3. From germline, CDR1 is SGHKS and CDR2 YYEKEE (reference sequence). The DNA of the CDR3 is TGTGCCAGCAGTATGACAGGGGATAATTCACCCCTCCACTTT. Translating it yields CASSMTGDNSPLHF.

The chain combines TRBV6-5 with TRBJ2-2, with 10 bases identical to TRBD1. The V segment lost 6 bases and the J segment 5 bases; nucleotides outside the gene matches: 3. This CDR3 contains 14 residues. Germline CDR1 MNHEY, CDR2 SVGAGI. The CDR3 DNA reads TGTGCCAGCAGGCGGACAGGGGGGACCGGGGAGCTGTTTTTT. This sequence encodes CASRRTGGTGELFF.

The rearrangement links TRBV5-4 to TRBJ1-4; no clear D gene. The length of the CDR3 is 15 residues. Trimming removed 0 bases at V and 0 bases at J, with 6 bases between. From germline, CDR1 is SGHNT and CDR2 YYREEE (reference sequence). Here the CDR3 reads CASSLDRSTNEKLFF. CDR3 coding DNA: TGTGCCAGCAGCTTGGACAGATCAACTAATGAAAAACTGTTTTTT.

The chain is built from TRBV4-3 and TRBJ2-3; D possibly corresponds to TRBD1 (6 bases). The CDR3 extends over 16 amino acids. V lost 0 bases and J 7 bases, leaving 17 bases between the germline ends. Germline CDR1 reads LGHNA; CDR2 reads YSLEER. The chain's CDR3 is CASSQEPLDSENTQYF. The CDR3 DNA reads TGCGCCAGCAGCCAAGAACCCCTGGACAGTGAAAATACGCAGTATTTT.

The J gene is TRBJ2-4, the V gene TRBV7-9; D uncertain. The CDR3 runs 12 residues. Germline V CDR1 and CDR2: SEHNR, FQNEAQ (reference sequence). Trimming took off 5 bases at V and 5 bases at J, with 7 bases between the two ends. In DNA form, the CDR3 reads TGTGCCAGCAGCCGTGGGCAAAACATTCAGTACTTC. Its translation: CASSRGQNIQYF.

The rearrangement uses TRBV10-3 and TRBJ2-7; no reliable D call. Germline V gene lookup returns CDR1 ENHRY and CDR2 SYGVKD. The CDR3 is 12 amino acids. The V and J ends lost 6 bases and 1 base respectively, with 7 bases between them. The CDR3 bases are TGTGCCATCAGCGAACAATCCTACGAGCAGTACTTC. Protein: CAISEQSYEQYF.

CDR3 nucleotide sequence: TGTGCCTGGGCTCTTCAGGGGGCGTGGAACACTGAAGCTTTCTTT. It yields the protein CAWALQGAWNTEAFF. This chain joins TRBV30 and TRBJ1-1; TRBD1 matches 8 bases. CDR3 length equals 15 residues. Trimming removed 5 bases from V and 1 base from J; junction bases left unmatched: 9. Looked up from germline, CDR1 is GTSNPN and CDR2 is SVGIG (reference sequence).

The chain combines TRBV5-1 with TRBJ2-2; 8 bases line up with TRBD1. Germline V gene data show CDR1 as SGHRS and CDR2 as YFSETQ. V lost 4 bases, J lost 7 bases, and 6 bases stayed unmatched. There are 14 residues in the CDR3. CDR3 sequence: CASSPPTGDGELFF. CDR3 DNA: TGCGCCAGCAGCCCGCCGACAGGGGACGGGGAGCTGTTTTTT. The full variable domain, with the rest looked up from reference TRBV5-1 and TRBJ2-2, is KAGVTQTPRYLIKTRGQQVTLSCSPISGHRSVSWYQQTPGQGLQFLFEYFSETQRNKGNFPGRFSGRQFSNSRSEMNVSTLELGDSALYLCASSPPTGDGELFFGEGSRLTVL.

As concerns this clone: Lacking the conserved final phenylalanine or tryptophan, this CDR3 likely reflects a read error. The CDR3: CASKDQGWNEAFV. The CDR3 region has the DNA TGTGCCAGCAAGGATCAGGGGTGGAATGAAGCTTTCGTT. This chain joins TRBV25-1 and TRBJ1-1; tentatively, D is TRBD1 (6 bases). CDR1 is MGHDK, CDR2 SYGVNS, per germline. V gave up 7 bases and J gave up 7 bases, with 16 bases separating them. The CDR3 has 13 amino acids.

This clone was found once. This rearrangement joins TRBV4-3 to TRBJ1-2, with 8 bases fitting TRBD1. Trimming removed 1 base from V and 6 bases from J; junction bases left unmatched: 10. This CDR3 is 16 amino acids long. Germline V gives CDR1 LGHNA, CDR2 YSLEER. CDR3 sequence: CASSQVLGQGGDGYTF. The CDR3 DNA reads TGCGCCAGCAGCCAAGTGCTCGGACAGGGAGGGGATGGCTACACCTTC.

The genes are TRBV19 and TRBJ1-1, with a tentative D call TRBD1 (5 bases). With 5 bases removed from V and 4 bases from J, the gap between germline ends came to 11 bases. The germline CDR1 and CDR2 sequences are LNHDA and SQIVND (reference sequence). CDR3 length: 13 residues. The DNA of the CDR3 is TGTGCCAGTAGTTCAGGGCGGGGCACTGAAGCTTTCTTT. It encodes CASSSGRGTEAFF.

This clone was found a few times. The V gene is TRBV2, the J gene TRBJ2-2, with D perhaps matching TRBD1 (5 bases). CDR1 is SNHLY, CDR2 FYNNEI, per germline. The CDR3 is 13 amino acids. V was cut by 7 bases and J by 8 bases, with 14 bases left in between. The CDR3: CASKGDSKGELFF. The CDR3 coding sequence is TGTGCCAGCAAGGGTGACAGTAAAGGGGAGCTGTTTTTT.

The chain combines TRBV5-1 with TRBJ2-3; TRBD2 might be the D (6 bases). CDR1 and CDR2 from the germline V gene are SGHRS and YFSETQ. This CDR3 spans 15 amino acids. V shed 4 bases and J shed 0 bases, with 12 bases lying between them. This CDR3 is CASSLSGTSTDTQYF. CDR3 sequence (DNA): TGCGCCAGCAGCCTTAGCGGAACTAGCACAGATACGCAGTATTTT.

This clone was seen just once. One junction end does not reproduce the germline sequence, and a read error may be involved. The chain has TRBV29-1 and TRBJ2-7; weak D call: TRBD2 (6 bases). The CDR3 sequence is 13 residues long. In germline, CDR1 is SQVTM, CDR2 ANQGSEA. This CDR3 is CNVGPSGAYEQYF. The CDR3, as DNA: TGCAACGTTGGGCCCTCGGGGGCCTACGAGCAGTACTTC.

The V and J genes are TRBV4-3 and TRBJ2-3; 8 bases match TRBD2. The CDR3 runs to 14 residues. Trimming cost V 4 bases and J 6 bases; bases outside gene matches: 6. Germline V lookup: CDR1 LGHNA, CDR2 YSLEER. The CDR3 sequence is CASSPLAGTDTQYF. CDR3 nucleotides: TGCGCCAGCAGCCCCTTAGCGGGGACGGATACGCAGTATTTT.

The chain uses TRBV2 and TRBJ2-7; D is possibly TRBD2 (7 bases). The CDR3 contains 16 residues. Germline lookup yields CDR1 SNHLY and CDR2 FYNNEI. V was trimmed by 2 bases and J by 2 bases, leaving 16 bases between them. The DNA for the CDR3 is TGTGCCAGCAGTGAACGAGGGGGGGCCTACACCTACGAGCAGTACTTC. It is translated as CASSERGGAYTYEQYF.

This clone has just a few counts. The chain combines TRBV2 with TRBJ1-1; TRBD1 agrees at 8 bases. After removal of 6 bases from V and 1 base from J, the junction contained 10 bases not matched to a gene. The CDR3 sequence is 16 residues long. Germline values: CDR1 SNHLY, CDR2 FYNNEI. The CDR3 DNA follows: TGTGCCAGCAGCGGTCCCGGGACAGGAACGAACACTGAAGCTTTCTTT. Residues: CASSGPGTGTNTEAFF.

The chain joins TRBV11-2 to TRBJ1-2; a weak D match, TRBD1 (5 bases). Germline CDR1 is SGHAT and CDR2 is FQNNGV. CDR3 length: 14 amino acids. Deletions cut 0 bases from V and 1 base from J, with 6 bases between. CDR3 region: CASSLEGLNYGYTF. The CDR3 region has the DNA TGTGCCAGCAGCTTAGAGGGGCTTAACTATGGCTACACCTTC.

About this clone itself: The same CDR3 arises from other DNA sequences in this sample as well. V is TRBV9 and J is TRBJ2-7, with 10 positions matching TRBD1. Germline V gives CDR1 SGDLS, CDR2 YYNGEE. J lost 7 bases, V lost 2 bases, and 9 bases had no gene match. The CDR3 totals 15 residues. The CDR3 DNA reads TGTGCCAGCAGCGTCGCCGACAGGGGGCTAGGTGAGCAGTACTTC. This gives the protein CASSVADRGLGEQYF. Full variable domain (rest looked up from reference TRBV9 and TRBJ2-7): DSGVTQTPKHLITATGQRVTLRCSPRSGDLSVYWYQQSLDQGLQFLIQYYNGEERAKGNILERFSAQQFPDLHSELNLSSLELGDSALYFCASSVADRGLGEQYFGPGTRLTVT.

CDR3 DNA: TGCAGTGCTCTAGACAGCTACGAGCAGTACTTC. The encoded protein is CSALDSYEQYF. V gene TRBV20-1 combines with J gene TRBJ2-7; the D gene is possibly TRBD1 (5 bases). Germline V gene sequence: CDR1 DFQATT, CDR2 SNEGSKA (reference sequence). This CDR3 spans 11 amino acids. The ends were cut back, 5 bases at V and 3 bases at J, with 8 bases in the middle.

The chain carries TRBV15 and TRBJ1-1; 7 bases line up with TRBD1. V was clipped by 4 bases and J by 4 bases; unmatched bases: 9. This CDR3 has 15 amino acids. Germline V gene lookup returns CDR1 LNHNV and CDR2 YYDKDF (reference sequence). CDR3: CATSKRQGEGTEAFF. CDR3 DNA: TGTGCCACCAGCAAACGACAGGGTGAGGGCACTGAAGCTTTCTTT.

The rearrangement joins TRBV7-2 to TRBJ2-3; D might be TRBD2 (6 bases). Germline V gives CDR1 SGHTA, CDR2 FQGNSA. This CDR3 contains 15 residues. Trimming removed 3 bases at V and 4 bases at J, with 14 bases between. The CDR3 DNA reads as TGTGCCAGCAGCTTTTTCCGGGAGCCCCCAGATACGCAGTATTTT. Protein product: CASSFFREPPDTQYF.

V gene TRBV7-2 combines with J gene TRBJ1-1; D unresolved. Germline-derived CDR1 and CDR2 are SGHTA and FQGNSA. V dropped 6 bases and J dropped 1 base, with 6 bases sitting between them. The CDR3 loop spans 12 amino acids. In DNA form, the CDR3 reads TGTGCCAGCAGTCATCCGAACACTGAAGCTTTCTTT. Residues: CASSHPNTEAFF.

This chain links TRBV4-2 with TRBJ1-2, with D hard to call. V shed 0 bases and J shed 4 bases, with 15 bases lying between them. This CDR3 has 16 residues. From germline, CDR1 is LGHNA and CDR2 YNFKEQ. This chain's CDR3 is CASSQESPSLFYGYTF. In DNA, the CDR3 is TGTGCCAGCAGCCAAGAGAGTCCATCCCTCTTCTATGGCTACACCTTC.

This clone was observed a handful of times. The V gene is TRBV4-3, the J gene TRBJ1-1; TRBD1 might be the D (5 bases). This CDR3 contains 16 residues. Germline V CDR1 and CDR2: LGHNA, YSLEER. V was cut by 1 base and J by 4 bases, with 16 bases left in between. The CDR3 protein is CASSQASGWRGTEAFF. CDR3 nucleotide sequence: TGCGCCAGCAGCCAAGCCTCAGGGTGGAGGGGCACTGAAGCTTTCTTT.

The rearrangement uses TRBV9 and TRBJ2-7; 7 positions agree with TRBD1. CDR3 length equals 14 residues. J lost 2 bases, V lost 3 bases, and 5 bases had no gene match. CDR1 is SGDLS, CDR2 YYNGEE, per germline. CDR3 protein: CASSGQGGTYEQYF. Here the CDR3 DNA reads TGTGCCAGCAGCGGACAAGGGGGCACCTACGAGCAGTACTTC.

The CDR3 sequence is CASSVGGTQKKDEKLFF. CDR3 coding DNA: TGTGCCAGCAGCGTGGGCGGGACGCAAAAAAAAGATGAAAAACTGTTTTTT. The chain is built from TRBV5-4 and TRBJ1-4, with a weak D call TRBD1 (5 bases). Germline assignment: CDR1 SGHNT and CDR2 YYREEE (reference sequence). The CDR3 is 17 residues long. With 4 bases removed from V and 6 bases from J, the gap between germline ends came to 22 bases.

The chain combines TRBV28 with TRBJ1-4; TRBD1 aligns across 11 bases. From germline, CDR1 is MDHEN and CDR2 SYDVKM. J lost 8 bases, V lost 6 bases, and 5 bases had no gene match. The CDR3 is 14 amino acids. The CDR3 region is CASRGTGGEEKLFF. In DNA form, the CDR3 reads TGTGCCAGCAGGGGGACAGGGGGGGAAGAAAAACTGTTTTTT.

The chain recombines TRBV29-1 with TRBJ2-1; 7 bases map to TRBD1. Germline lookup yields CDR1 SQVTM and CDR2 ANQGSEA. V was clipped by 7 bases and J by 5 bases; unmatched bases: 14. CDR3 size: 15 residues. The CDR3 nucleotides are TGCAGCGCAGGGACCCCGGGACAGCCTAACAATGAGCAGTTCTTC. Encoded protein: CSAGTPGQPNNEQFF.